This T cell receptor (beta chain) was identified in a study of blood T cell repertoires in COVID-19. The wider study: Researchers got acute and convalescent COVID-19 samples from the United States, Italy and Spain. T cells, B-cell-depleted T cells, or PBMCs provided the cDNA or gDNA that served as material.

In the original analysis: Estimation of nucleated cell counts relied on the amplification of reference gene primers. Sequenced by immunoSEQ multiplex PCR; TCRdb stores in-frame clones only, minus some. V, J and clone size reflect that table, while D and trimming were determined from the DNA. The table records about 120,000 clones, approximately 80% of them present only once. CDR3 length: 14 amino acids. Trimming pared 3 bases from V and 8 bases from J, leaving 19 bases between. Germline CDR1 is GTSNPN and CDR2 is SVGIG (reference sequence). Sequencing input: peripheral blood. The sequence derives from a man aged 40-49 years with active or convalescent COVID-19. The V call is TRBV30, the J call TRBJ1-2; TRBD1 might be the D (5 bases). The CDR3 DNA reads TGTGCCTGGAGCTCCCGCCTCGGGGGAGGCGGCTACACCTTC. The encoded protein is CAWSSRLGGGGYTF.